This TCR beta chain is drawn from a study of T cells in localized non-small cell lung cancer. Broader study findings: T cell clonality was highest in uninvolved adjacent lung, above tumor. Median detection of top 100 tumor clones in adjacent lung was approximately 50 clones. Because sequencing included only one region (of the tumor), heterogeneity remains possible.

Turning to this clone: What it recognizes is unknown.

Germline CDR1 is LNHDA and CDR2 is SQIVND (reference sequence). V lost 0 bases, J lost 3 bases, and 10 bases lay in between. CDR3 length equals 15 residues. Clones were read by immunoSEQ multiplex PCR, and TCRdb kept only the in-frame ones, dropping some. The sample contains 450 to 600 clones, 15% to 18% of which appear only once. The sample here was lung tumor tissue, taken before any cancer treatment. This receptor was taken from a man aged 40-75 years with stage III squamous cell lung carcinoma. The rearrangement links TRBV19 to TRBJ2-3, with D possibly matching TRBD1 (6 bases). CDR3 DNA: TGTGCCAGTAGTATAGAACAGGGTGGTACAGATACGCAGTATTTT. Translated, it gives CASSIEQGGTDTQYF.